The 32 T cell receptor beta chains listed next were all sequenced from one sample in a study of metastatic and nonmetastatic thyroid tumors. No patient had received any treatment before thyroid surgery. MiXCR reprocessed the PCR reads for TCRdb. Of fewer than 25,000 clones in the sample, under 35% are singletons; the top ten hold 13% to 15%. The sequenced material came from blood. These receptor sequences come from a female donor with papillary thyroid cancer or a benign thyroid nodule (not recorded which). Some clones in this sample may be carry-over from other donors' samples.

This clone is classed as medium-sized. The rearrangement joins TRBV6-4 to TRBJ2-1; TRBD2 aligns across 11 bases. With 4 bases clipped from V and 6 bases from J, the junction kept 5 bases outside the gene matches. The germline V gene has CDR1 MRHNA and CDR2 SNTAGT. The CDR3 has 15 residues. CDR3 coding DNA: TGTGCCAGCAGTGTAACTAGCGGGAGTGCCAATGAGCAGTTCTTC. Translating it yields CASSVTSGSANEQFF.

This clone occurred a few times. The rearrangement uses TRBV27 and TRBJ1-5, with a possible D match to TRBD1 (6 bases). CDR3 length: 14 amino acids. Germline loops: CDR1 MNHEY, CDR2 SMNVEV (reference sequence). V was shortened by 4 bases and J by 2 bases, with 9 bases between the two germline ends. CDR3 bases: TGTGCCAGCAGTTGGACAGTGGGCAATCAGCCCCAGCATTTT. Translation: CASSWTVGNQPQHF.

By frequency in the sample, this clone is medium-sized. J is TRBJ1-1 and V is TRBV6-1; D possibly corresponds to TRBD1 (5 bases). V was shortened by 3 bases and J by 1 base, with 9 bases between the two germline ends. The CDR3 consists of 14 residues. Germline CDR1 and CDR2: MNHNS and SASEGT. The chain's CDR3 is CASSDRVENTEAFF. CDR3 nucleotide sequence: TGTGCCAGCAGTGACAGGGTCGAGAACACTGAAGCTTTCTTT.

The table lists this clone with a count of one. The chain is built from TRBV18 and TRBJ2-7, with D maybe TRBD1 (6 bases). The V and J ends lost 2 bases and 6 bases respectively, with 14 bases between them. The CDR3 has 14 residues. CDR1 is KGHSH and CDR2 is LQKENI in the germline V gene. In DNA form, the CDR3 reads TGTGCCAGCTCACCAGGAAACAGGGAAAGCGAGCAGTACTTC. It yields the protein CASSPGNRESEQYF.

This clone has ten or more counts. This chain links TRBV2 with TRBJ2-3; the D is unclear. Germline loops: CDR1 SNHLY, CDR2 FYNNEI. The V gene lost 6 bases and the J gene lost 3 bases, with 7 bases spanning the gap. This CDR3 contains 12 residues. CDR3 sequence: CASRTGTDTQYF. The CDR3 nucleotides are TGTGCCAGCAGGACGGGTACAGATACGCAGTATTTT.

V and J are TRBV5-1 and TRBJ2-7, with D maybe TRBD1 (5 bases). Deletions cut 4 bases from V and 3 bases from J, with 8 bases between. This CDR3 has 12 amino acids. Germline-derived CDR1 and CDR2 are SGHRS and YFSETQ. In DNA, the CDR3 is TGCGCCAGCAGCCCCGGACACTACGAGCAGTACTTC. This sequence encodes CASSPGHYEQYF.

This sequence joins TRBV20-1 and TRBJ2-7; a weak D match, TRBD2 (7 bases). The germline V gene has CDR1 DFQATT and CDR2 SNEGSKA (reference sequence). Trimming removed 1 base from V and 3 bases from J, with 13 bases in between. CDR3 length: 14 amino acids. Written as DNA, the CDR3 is TGCAGTGCTAGAGTGCAGGGGAGGGACTACGAGCAGTACTTC. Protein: CSARVQGRDYEQYF.

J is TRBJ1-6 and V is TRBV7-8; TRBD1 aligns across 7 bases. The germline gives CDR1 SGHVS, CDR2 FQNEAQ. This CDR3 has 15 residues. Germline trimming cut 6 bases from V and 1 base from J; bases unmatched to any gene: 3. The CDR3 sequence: CASREQGSYNSPLHF. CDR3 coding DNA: TGTGCCAGCAGGGAACAGGGGTCCTATAATTCACCCCTCCACTTT. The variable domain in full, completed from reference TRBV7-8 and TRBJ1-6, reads GAGVSQSPRYKVAKRGQDVALRCDPISGHVSLFWYQQALGQGPEFLTYFQNEAQLDKSGLPSDRFFAERPEGSVSTLKIQRTQQEDSAVYLCASREQGSYNSPLHFGNGTRLTVT.

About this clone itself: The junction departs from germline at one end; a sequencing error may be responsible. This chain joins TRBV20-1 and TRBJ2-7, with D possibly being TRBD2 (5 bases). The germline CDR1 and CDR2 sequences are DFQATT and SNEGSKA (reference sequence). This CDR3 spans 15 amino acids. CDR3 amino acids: CGASPPGSESYEQYF. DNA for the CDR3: TGCGGTGCTAGCCCACCGGGTAGCGAGTCCTACGAGCAGTACTTC.

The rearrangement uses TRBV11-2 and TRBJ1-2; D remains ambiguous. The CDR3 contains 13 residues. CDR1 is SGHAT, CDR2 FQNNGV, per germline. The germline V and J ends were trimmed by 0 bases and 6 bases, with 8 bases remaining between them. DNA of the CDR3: TGTGCCAGCAGCTTAGATCTCGGGAATGGCTACACCTTC. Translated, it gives CASSLDLGNGYTF.

CDR3 nucleotides: TGTGCCAGCAGCCCCCAAGTCAGGGTCCCGAACACCGGGGAGCTGTTTTTT. Protein: CASSPQVRVPNTGELFF. The chain links TRBV11-2 to TRBJ2-2, with D possibly being TRBD1 (5 bases). CDR3 size: 17 residues. Looked up from germline, CDR1 is SGHAT and CDR2 is FQNNGV. With 5 bases removed from V and 0 bases from J, the gap between germline ends came to 16 bases.

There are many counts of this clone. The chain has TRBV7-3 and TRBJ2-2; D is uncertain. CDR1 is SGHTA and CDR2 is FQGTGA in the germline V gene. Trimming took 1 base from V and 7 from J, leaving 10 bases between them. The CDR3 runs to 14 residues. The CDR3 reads CASSLSLDGGELFF. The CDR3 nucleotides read TGTGCCAGCAGCTTAAGTCTAGATGGCGGGGAGCTGTTTTTT.

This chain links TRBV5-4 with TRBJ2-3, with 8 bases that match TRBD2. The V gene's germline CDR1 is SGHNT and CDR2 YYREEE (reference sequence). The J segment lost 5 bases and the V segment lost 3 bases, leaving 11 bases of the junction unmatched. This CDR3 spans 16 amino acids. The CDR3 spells CASSWGGGTYGDTQYF. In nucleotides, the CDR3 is TGTGCCAGCAGCTGGGGCGGGGGGACCTATGGAGATACGCAGTATTTT.

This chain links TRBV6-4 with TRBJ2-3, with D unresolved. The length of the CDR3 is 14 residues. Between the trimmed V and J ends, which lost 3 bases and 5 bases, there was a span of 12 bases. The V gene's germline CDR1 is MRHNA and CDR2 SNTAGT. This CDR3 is CASSERSDGDTQYF. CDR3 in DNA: TGTGCCAGCAGTGAACGGAGCGATGGAGATACGCAGTATTTT.

DNA for the CDR3: TGTGCCAGCAGCCCAGGCAGCGGCCCGTACAATGAGCAGTTCTTC. This codes for CASSPGSGPYNEQFF. This chain connects TRBV7-6 to TRBJ2-1; tentative D call: TRBD2 (5 bases). Trimming took off 5 bases at V and 4 bases at J, with 15 bases between the two ends. This CDR3 is 15 amino acids long. Germline V lookup: CDR1 SGHVS, CDR2 FNYEAQ. The variable domain in full, with the rest retrieved from reference TRBV7-6 and TRBJ2-1, is GAGVSQSPRYKVTKRGQDVALRCDPISGHVSLYWYRQALGQGPEFLTYFNYEAQQDKSGLPNDRFSAERPEGSISTLTIQRTEQRDSAMYRCASSPGSGPYNEQFFGPGTRLTVL.

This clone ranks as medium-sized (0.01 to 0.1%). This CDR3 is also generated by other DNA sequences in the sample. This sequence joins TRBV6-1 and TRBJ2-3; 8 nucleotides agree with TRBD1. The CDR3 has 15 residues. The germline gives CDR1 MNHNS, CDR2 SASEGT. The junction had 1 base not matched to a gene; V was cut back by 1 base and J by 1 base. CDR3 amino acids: CASSEETGGTDTQYF. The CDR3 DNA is TGTGCCAGCAGTGAAGAGACAGGGGGCACAGATACGCAGTATTTT.

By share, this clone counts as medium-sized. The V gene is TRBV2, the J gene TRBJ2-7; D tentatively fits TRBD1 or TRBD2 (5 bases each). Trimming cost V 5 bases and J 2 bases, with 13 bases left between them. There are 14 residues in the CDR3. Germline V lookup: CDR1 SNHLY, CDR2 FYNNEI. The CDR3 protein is CASSSGTGTYEQYF. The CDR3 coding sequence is TGTGCCAGCAGTTCCGGGACGGGGACCTACGAGCAGTACTTC.

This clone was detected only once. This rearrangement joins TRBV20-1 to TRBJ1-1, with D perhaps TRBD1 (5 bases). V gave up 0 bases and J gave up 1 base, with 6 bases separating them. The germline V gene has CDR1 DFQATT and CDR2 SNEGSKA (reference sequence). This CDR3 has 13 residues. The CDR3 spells CSARDRENTEAFF. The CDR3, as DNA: TGCAGTGCTAGAGACAGGGAGAACACTGAAGCTTTCTTT.

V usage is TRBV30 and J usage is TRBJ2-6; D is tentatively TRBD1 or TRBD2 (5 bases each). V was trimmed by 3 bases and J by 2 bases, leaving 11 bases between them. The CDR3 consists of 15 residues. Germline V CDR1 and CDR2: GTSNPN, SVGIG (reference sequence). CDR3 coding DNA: TGTGCCTGGAGAAAGACGGGGCCTGGGGCCAACGTCCTGACTTTC. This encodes CAWRKTGPGANVLTF.

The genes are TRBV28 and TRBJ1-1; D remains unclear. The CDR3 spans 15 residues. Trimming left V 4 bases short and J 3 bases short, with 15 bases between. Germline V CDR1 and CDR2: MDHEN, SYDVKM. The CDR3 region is CASSWPEGLDTEAFF. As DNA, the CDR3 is TGTGCCAGCAGTTGGCCAGAGGGCTTGGACACTGAAGCTTTCTTT.

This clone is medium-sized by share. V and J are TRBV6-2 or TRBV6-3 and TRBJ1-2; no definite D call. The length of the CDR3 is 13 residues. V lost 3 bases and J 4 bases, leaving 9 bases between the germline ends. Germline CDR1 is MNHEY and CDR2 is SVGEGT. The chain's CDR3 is CASSYAAGYGYTF. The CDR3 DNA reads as TGTGCCAGCAGTTATGCGGCGGGCTATGGCTACACCTTC.

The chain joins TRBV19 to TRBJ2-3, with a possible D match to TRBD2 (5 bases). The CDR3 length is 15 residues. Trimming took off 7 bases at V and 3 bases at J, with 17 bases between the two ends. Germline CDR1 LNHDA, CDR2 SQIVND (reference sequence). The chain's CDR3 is CASKRNKRPTDTQYF. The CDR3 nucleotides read TGTGCCAGTAAGCGGAACAAGCGCCCAACAGATACGCAGTATTTT.

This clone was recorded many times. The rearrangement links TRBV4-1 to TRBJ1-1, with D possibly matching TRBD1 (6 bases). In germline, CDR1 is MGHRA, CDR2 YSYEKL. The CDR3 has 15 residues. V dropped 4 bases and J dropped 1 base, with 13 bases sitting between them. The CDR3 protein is CASSLRGGGNTEAFF. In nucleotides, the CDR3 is TGCGCCAGCAGCCTACGCGGGGGCGGGAACACTGAAGCTTTCTTT.

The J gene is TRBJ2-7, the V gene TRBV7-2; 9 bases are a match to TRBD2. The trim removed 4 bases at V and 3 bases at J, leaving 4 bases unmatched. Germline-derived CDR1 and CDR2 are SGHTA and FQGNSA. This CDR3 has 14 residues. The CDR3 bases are TGTGCCAGCAGCTCCGGGACTAGCCTCTACGAGCAGTACTTC. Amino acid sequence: CASSSGTSLYEQYF.

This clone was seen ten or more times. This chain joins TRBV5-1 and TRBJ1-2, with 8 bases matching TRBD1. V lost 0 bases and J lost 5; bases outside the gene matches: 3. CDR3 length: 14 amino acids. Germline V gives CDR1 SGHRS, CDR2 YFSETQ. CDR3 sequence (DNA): TGCGCCAGCAGCTTGGGGGACAGGATTTATGGCTACACCTTC. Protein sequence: CASSLGDRIYGYTF.

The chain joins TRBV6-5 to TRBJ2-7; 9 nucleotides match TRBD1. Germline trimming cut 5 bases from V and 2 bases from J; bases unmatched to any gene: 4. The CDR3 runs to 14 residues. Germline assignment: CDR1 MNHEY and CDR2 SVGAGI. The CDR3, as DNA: TGTGCCAGCAGTAGTCGACAGGGGGCCTACGAGCAGTACTTC. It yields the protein CASSSRQGAYEQYF.

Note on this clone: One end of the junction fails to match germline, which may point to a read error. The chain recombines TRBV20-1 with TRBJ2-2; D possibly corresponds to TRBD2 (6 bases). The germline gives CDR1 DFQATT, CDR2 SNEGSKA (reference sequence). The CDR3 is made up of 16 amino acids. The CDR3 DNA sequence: TGCAGTGCTAGAGATCGGCTAGCGTCCAACACCTGGGAGCTGTTTTTT. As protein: CSARDRLASNTWELFF.

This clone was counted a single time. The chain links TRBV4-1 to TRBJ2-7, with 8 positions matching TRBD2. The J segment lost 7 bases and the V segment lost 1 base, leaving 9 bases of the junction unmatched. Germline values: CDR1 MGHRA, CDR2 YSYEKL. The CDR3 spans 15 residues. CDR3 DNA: TGCGCCAGCAGCCAAGTGAGCGGGAGCCGGTTGGAGCAGTACTTC. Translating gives CASSQVSGSRLEQYF.

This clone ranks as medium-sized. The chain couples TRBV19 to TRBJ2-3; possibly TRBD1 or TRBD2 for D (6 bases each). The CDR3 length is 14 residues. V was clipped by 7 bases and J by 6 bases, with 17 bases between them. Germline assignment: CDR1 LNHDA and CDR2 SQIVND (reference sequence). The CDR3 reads CASNWGRDVDTQYF. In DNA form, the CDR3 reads TGTGCCAGTAACTGGGGGCGGGACGTCGATACGCAGTATTTT.

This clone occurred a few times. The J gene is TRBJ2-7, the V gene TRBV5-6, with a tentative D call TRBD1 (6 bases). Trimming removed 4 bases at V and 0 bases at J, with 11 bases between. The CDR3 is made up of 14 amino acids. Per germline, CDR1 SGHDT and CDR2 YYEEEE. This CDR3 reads CASSAPGHSYEQYF. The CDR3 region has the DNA TGTGCCAGCAGCGCTCCGGGACACTCCTACGAGCAGTACTTC.

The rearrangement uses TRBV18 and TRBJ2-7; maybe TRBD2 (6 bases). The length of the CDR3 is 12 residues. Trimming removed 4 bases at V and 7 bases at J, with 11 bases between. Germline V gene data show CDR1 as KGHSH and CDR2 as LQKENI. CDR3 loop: CASSRVGGEQYF. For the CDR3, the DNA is TGTGCCAGCTCACGAGTCGGAGGGGAGCAGTACTTC.

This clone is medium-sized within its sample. The CDR3 here is CASSIGGGTEAFF. Written as DNA, the CDR3 is TGTGCCAGTAGTATTGGGGGTGGAACTGAAGCTTTCTTT. This sequence joins TRBV19 and TRBJ1-1; weak D call: TRBD1 (5 bases). Germline-derived CDR1 and CDR2 are LNHDA and SQIVND (reference sequence). The CDR3 consists of 13 residues. V lost 3 bases, J lost 5 bases, and 10 bases lay in between.